Listed below are T cell receptor beta chains from one sample, sequenced in a study of Graves' ophthalmopathy and Graves' hyperthyroidism. Each CDR3 protein is one row after TCRdb ran MiXCR on the multiplex PCR reads. The data contain approximately 480,000 distinct CDR3 sequences, approximately 15% of them singletons. Sequenced material: blood. Source of these receptors: a woman in her 30s with Graves' ophthalmopathy. Both conserved end residues are part of each CDR3. A D gene is named only where the DNA matches it firmly. The size field is filled for only some rows; it gives once, few, many or a size class.

d_gene	abundance	v_gene	j_gene	CDR3aa	CDR3nt
.	few	TRBV20-1	TRBJ2-7	CSASPTGRVTPYEQYF	TGCAGTGCTAGCCCTACAGGTAGGGTGACCCCCTACGAGCAGTACTTC
TRBD2	.	TRBV6-1	TRBJ2-1	CASSDWVAGTNEQFF	TGTGCCAGCAGTGATTGGGTAGCGGGAACTAATGAGCAGTTCTTC
TRBD1	many	TRBV11-3	TRBJ2-7	CASSKGTGDDEQYF	TGTGCCAGCAGTAAAGGGACAGGGGACGACGAGCAGTACTTC
.	many	TRBV4-1	TRBJ1-3	CASSQEFTSAGNTIYF	TGCGCCAGCAGCCAAGAGTTTACCTCGGCTGGAAACACCATATATTTT
TRBD1	many	TRBV7-3	TRBJ2-5	CASSQRQGVGTQYF	TGTGCCAGCAGCCAGAGACAGGGCGTTGGAACCCAGTACTTC
TRBD1	many	TRBV29-1	TRBJ2-5	CSVAQGKVEETQYF	TGCAGCGTTGCACAGGGGAAAGTCGAGGAGACCCAGTACTTC
TRBD2	many	TRBV6-1	TRBJ2-7	CASSPGTSASYEQYF	TGTGCCAGCAGTCCCGGGACTAGCGCGTCCTACGAGCAGTACTTC
TRBD1	many	TRBV10-2	TRBJ1-2	CASRPWKTGTGGAKVAF	TGCGCCAGTCGCCCCTGGAAAACCGGGACAGGGGGTGCTAAGGTGGCCTTC
.	many	TRBV15	TRBJ2-7	CATSRGTTYEQYF	TGTGCCACCAGCAGAGGGACAACCTACGAGCAGTACTTC
TRBD1	many	TRBV12-3/TRBV12-4	TRBJ1-2	CASSIKTGGTTGYTF	TGTGCCAGCAGTATCAAGACAGGGGGGACGACTGGCTACACCTTC
.	.	TRBV6-8	TRBJ1-2	CASPTGFYGYTF	TGTGCCAGCCCCACAGGGTTTTATGGCTACACCTTC
.	many	TRBV5-1	TRBJ2-5	CASSVTSTVQETQYF	TGCGCCAGCAGCGTTACGTCGACGGTGCAAGAGACCCAGTACTTC
.	many	TRBV7-3	TRBJ2-2	CASSHGVTGELFF	TGTGCCAGCAGCCACGGGGTTACCGGGGAGCTGTTTTTT
.	many	TRBV2	TRBJ1-5	CASSKSAGSRQPQHF	TGTGCCAGCAGTAAGAGCGCAGGGAGTCGTCAGCCCCAGCATTTT
TRBD1	many	TRBV20-1	TRBJ2-7	CSATRGNYEQYF	TGCAGTGCTACCAGGGGGAACTACGAGCAGTACTTC
.	many	TRBV12-3/TRBV12-4	TRBJ1-1	CASFRNTEAFF	TGTGCCAGCTTCAGGAACACTGAAGCTTTCTTT
TRBD1	many	TRBV10-3	TRBJ1-1	CAISNRGLDTEAFF	TGTGCCATCAGTAACAGGGGGCTAGACACTGAAGCTTTCTTT